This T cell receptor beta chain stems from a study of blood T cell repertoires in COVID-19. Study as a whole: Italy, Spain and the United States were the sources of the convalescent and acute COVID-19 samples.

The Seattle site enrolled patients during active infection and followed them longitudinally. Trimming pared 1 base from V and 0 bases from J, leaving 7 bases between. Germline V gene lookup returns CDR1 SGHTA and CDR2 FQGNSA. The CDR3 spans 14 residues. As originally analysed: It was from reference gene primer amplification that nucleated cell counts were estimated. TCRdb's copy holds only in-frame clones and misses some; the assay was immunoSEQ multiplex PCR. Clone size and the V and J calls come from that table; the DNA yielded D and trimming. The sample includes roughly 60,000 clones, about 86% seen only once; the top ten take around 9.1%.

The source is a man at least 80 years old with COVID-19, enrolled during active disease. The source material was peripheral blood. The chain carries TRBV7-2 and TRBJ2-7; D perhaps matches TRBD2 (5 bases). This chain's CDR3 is CASSLVRDSYEQYF. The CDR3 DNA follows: TGTGCCAGCAGCTTAGTGAGGGACTCCTACGAGCAGTACTTC.